These 23 T cell receptor beta chains share one sample of origin, sequenced in a study of blood T cell repertoires in COVID-19. Libraries were prepared by immunoSEQ multiplex PCR; TCRdb keeps only in-frame clonotypes and omits some of them. The table includes about 220,000 clones, approximately 90% detected once. The sample consisted of peripheral blood. All receptors derive from a man aged 40-49 years with acute or convalescent COVID-19.

The chain uses TRBV27 and TRBJ2-1; 9 bases align to TRBD2. Trimming removed 3 bases from V and 10 bases from J; junction bases left unmatched: 4. This CDR3 has 13 amino acids. The germline V gene encodes CDR1 MNHEY and CDR2 SMNVEV (reference sequence). CDR3 bases: TGTGCCAGCAGTTTTGTGCGGGAGGGAGAGCAGTTCTTC. This translates into CASSFVREGEQFF.

On this clone: Other DNA sequences in this specimen translate into the identical CDR3. The CDR3 DNA follows: TGCGCCAGCAGCCCTGGACAGAGCTCCTACAATGAGCAGTTCTTC. Translating gives CASSPGQSSYNEQFF. This chain uses TRBV5-1 with TRBJ2-1; TRBD1 is a possible D gene (6 bases). The CDR3 consists of 15 residues. The germline V gene has CDR1 SGHRS and CDR2 YFSETQ. The V end was cut by 4 bases, the J end by 0 bases, with 11 bases between.

In its sample, this clone was seen once. J is TRBJ2-7 and V is TRBV5-8, with a tentative D call TRBD2 (5 bases). CDR1 SGHTS and CDR2 YDEGEE come from the germline V gene. This CDR3 contains 12 residues. Trimming cost V 4 bases and J 3 bases, with 8 bases left between them. The CDR3 DNA follows: TGTGCCAGCAGCCCAGGACTCTACGAGCAGTACTTC. Its translation is CASSPGLYEQYF.

V gene TRBV24-1 combines with J gene TRBJ1-2; 7 nucleotides align to TRBD1. CDR3 size: 13 residues. Germline V gene lookup returns CDR1 KGHDR and CDR2 SFDVKD. V shed 4 bases, J shed 7 bases, and the junction held 5 bases outside the gene matches. CDR3 residues: CATSDATGLGYTF. The CDR3 nucleotides read TGTGCCACCAGTGACGCGACAGGGCTTGGCTACACCTTC.

This clone was counted once. This chain joins TRBV7-3 and TRBJ2-7, with TRBD2 matching 9 bases. V trimming: 2 bases; J trimming: 4 bases; junction bases outside the gene matches: 6. Germline CDR1 reads SGHTA; CDR2 reads FQGTGA. The CDR3 contains 15 residues. The CDR3 bases are TGTGCCAGCAGCTTAGACAGCGGGAGGCCTTACGAGCAGTACTTC. It encodes CASSLDSGRPYEQYF.

This chain connects TRBV12-3 or TRBV12-4 to TRBJ2-2, with D hard to call. The CDR3 length is 12 residues. V was shortened by 7 bases and J by 7 bases, with 10 bases between the two germline ends. The CDR3 loop reads CASNPRFGELFF. DNA for the CDR3: TGTGCCAGCAACCCCCGGTTCGGGGAGCTGTTTTTT.

This chain uses TRBV29-1 with TRBJ2-5, with 7 bases fitting TRBD2. Germline V gene lookup returns CDR1 SQVTM and CDR2 ANQGSEA. Losses at the gene ends were 1 base for V and 7 bases for J; bases not matched to a gene: 6. The CDR3 covers 13 residues. In nucleotides, the CDR3 is TGCAGCGTTGAAGGGGGGGGACGTCGGACCCAGTACTTC. Its translation is CSVEGGGRRTQYF.

J is TRBJ2-1 and V is TRBV27; D is unresolved. The V gene lost 7 bases and the J gene lost 8 bases, with 12 bases spanning the gap. Germline-derived CDR1 and CDR2 are MNHEY and SMNVEV (reference sequence). The CDR3 runs to 12 residues. Written as DNA, the CDR3 is TGTGCCAGCACCTCCCCCATAGATGAGCAGTTCTTC. Translating gives CASTSPIDEQFF.

The chain carries TRBV5-1 and TRBJ2-3; 7 bases match TRBD2. There are 16 residues in the CDR3. V shed 1 base and J 2 bases; nucleotides not matched to a gene: 7. CDR1 is SGHRS and CDR2 is YFSETQ in the germline V gene. This CDR3 is CASSLWSSGNTDTQYF. DNA for the CDR3: TGCGCCAGCAGCTTGTGGTCTAGCGGCAACACAGATACGCAGTATTTT.

The chain carries TRBV24-1 and TRBJ2-3, with D possibly TRBD1 on 5 matching bases. CDR1 KGHDR and CDR2 SFDVKD come from the germline V gene. V dropped 9 bases and J dropped 7 bases, with 22 bases sitting between them. This CDR3 has 15 amino acids. The CDR3 reads CATATGRQGTNTQYF. The CDR3 bases are TGTGCCACCGCCACTGGGCGTCAGGGCACGAATACGCAGTATTTT.

The V gene is TRBV19, the J gene TRBJ2-1; 7 bases map to TRBD1. V gave up 3 bases and J gave up 4 bases; unmatched junction bases: 9. Germline V gene sequence: CDR1 LNHDA, CDR2 SQIVND (reference sequence). This CDR3 comprises 16 residues. CDR3 region: CASSIYLDRPYNEQFF. The CDR3 region has the DNA TGTGCCAGTAGTATTTACTTGGACAGGCCGTACAATGAGCAGTTCTTC.

This clone turned up a few times. The chain combines TRBV7-3 with TRBJ2-2, with 11 bases fitting TRBD1. Unmatched junction bases numbered 3, after V lost 5 bases and J lost 4 bases. Germline V gene sequence: CDR1 SGHTA, CDR2 FQGTGA. The length of the CDR3 is 15 residues. CDR3 in DNA: TGTGCCAGCAGCCCGGACAGGGGGCGCACCGGGGAGCTGTTTTTT. Translating it yields CASSPDRGRTGELFF.

A note on this clone: Other DNA sequences in the sample encode the same CDR3. J is TRBJ2-7 and V is TRBV11-2, with unresolved D. Germline V lookup: CDR1 SGHAT, CDR2 FQNNGV. Trimming pared 0 bases from V and 4 bases from J, leaving 4 bases between. This CDR3 is 12 amino acids long. This CDR3 is CASSLDRYEQYF. For the CDR3, the DNA is TGTGCCAGCAGCTTAGATAGATACGAGCAGTACTTC. The whole variable domain, remainder taken from reference TRBV11-2 and TRBJ2-7, is EAGVAQSPRYKIIEKRQSVAFWCNPISGHATLYWYQQILGQGPKLLIQFQNNGVVDDSQLPKDRFSAERLKGVDSTLKIQPAKLEDSAVYLCASSLDRYEQYFGPGTRLTVT.

The chain couples TRBV15 to TRBJ2-5; D is uncertain. The CDR3 totals 12 residues. Trimming took 3 bases from V and 5 from J, leaving 7 bases between them. CDR1 and CDR2 from the germline V gene are LNHNV and YYDKDF (reference sequence). The CDR3, as DNA: TGTGCCACCAGCAGCATGGGCGAGACCCAGTACTTC. Protein sequence: CATSSMGETQYF.

The chain carries TRBV5-1 and TRBJ1-2; D is undetermined. Germline loops: CDR1 SGHRS, CDR2 YFSETQ. The length of the CDR3 is 11 residues. V was cut by 4 bases and J by 7 bases, with 8 bases left in between. CDR3 DNA: TGCGCCAGCAGCGGAGATGGTGGCTACACCTTC. Amino acids: CASSGDGGYTF. Drawing the rest from reference TRBV5-1 and TRBJ1-2, the complete variable domain is KAGVTQTPRYLIKTRGQQVTLSCSPISGHRSVSWYQQTPGQGLQFLFEYFSETQRNKGNFPGRFSGRQFSNSRSEMNVSTLELGDSALYLCASSGDGGYTFGSGTRLTVV.

This clone has just one count. V and J are TRBV7-9 and TRBJ1-5; D unresolved. V was cut by 5 bases and J by 5 bases, with 7 bases left in between. The CDR3 is 12 residues long. Germline assignment: CDR1 SEHNR and CDR2 FQNEAQ (reference sequence). This chain's CDR3 is CASSQSDQPQHF. The CDR3 DNA reads TGTGCCAGCAGCCAGTCAGATCAGCCCCAGCATTTT.

About this clone: This specimen includes other DNA sequences encoding the same CDR3. The chain couples TRBV19 to TRBJ1-1, with D tentatively TRBD1 (6 bases). There are 14 residues in the CDR3. CDR1 and CDR2 from the germline V gene are LNHDA and SQIVND (reference sequence). Trimming stripped 3 bases from V and 2 bases from J, with 10 bases between. The DNA for the CDR3 is TGTGCCAGTAGTATTGCAGGGGCAAACACTGAAGCTTTCTTT. This translates into CASSIAGANTEAFF.

The count of this clone is one. The CDR3, as DNA: TGTGCCAGCAGTTTAGAGGAGACAGATACGCAGTATTTT. Protein product: CASSLEETDTQYF. V gene TRBV12-3 or TRBV12-4 combines with J gene TRBJ2-3; D is unclear. V gave up 1 base and J gave up 3 bases, with 5 bases separating them. This CDR3 comprises 13 residues.

The CDR3 DNA sequence: TGTGCCTGGGGGGGACAGGGCTCCTACAATGAGCAGTTCTTC. Its protein is CAWGGQGSYNEQFF. The genes are TRBV30 and TRBJ2-1; 9 positions match TRBD1. Looked up from germline, CDR1 is GTSNPN and CDR2 is SVGIG (reference sequence). J lost 0 bases, V lost 5 bases, and 2 bases had no gene match. The CDR3 consists of 14 residues.

The chain joins TRBV28 to TRBJ1-5; D call uncertain. Trimming cost V 3 bases and J 5 bases, with 8 bases left between them. Germline loops: CDR1 MDHEN, CDR2 SYDVKM. The CDR3 has 13 amino acids. The CDR3 spells CASSLEGYQPQHF. The CDR3, as DNA: TGTGCCAGCAGTTTGGAGGGATATCAGCCCCAGCATTTT.

The V and J genes are TRBV20-1 and TRBJ1-5; 7 positions match TRBD1. CDR1 and CDR2 (germline): DFQATT, SNEGSKA (reference sequence). This CDR3 spans 14 amino acids. Germline trimming cut 3 bases from V and 5 bases from J; bases unmatched to any gene: 7. This CDR3 reads CSASWQGVDQPQHF. The DNA for the CDR3 is TGCAGTGCTAGTTGGCAGGGGGTAGATCAGCCCCAGCATTTT.

In this sample, this clone turned up many times. The rearrangement uses TRBV29-1 and TRBJ2-3, with D perhaps matching TRBD2 (6 bases). The V and J ends lost 6 bases and 11 bases respectively, with 15 bases between them. Germline V gives CDR1 SQVTM, CDR2 ANQGSEA. This CDR3 region has 11 residues. CDR3: CSVTGGAGQYF. For the CDR3, the DNA is TGCAGCGTCACCGGAGGGGCTGGGCAGTATTTT.

The J gene is TRBJ1-5, the V gene TRBV2; perhaps TRBD1 as D (5 bases). Trimming cost V 9 bases and J 0 bases, with 9 bases left between them. Germline V CDR1 and CDR2: SNHLY, FYNNEI. The CDR3 spans 13 residues. CDR3 in amino acids: CASQDNSNQPQHF. The CDR3 DNA follows: TGTGCCAGTCAGGACAATAGCAATCAGCCCCAGCATTTT.